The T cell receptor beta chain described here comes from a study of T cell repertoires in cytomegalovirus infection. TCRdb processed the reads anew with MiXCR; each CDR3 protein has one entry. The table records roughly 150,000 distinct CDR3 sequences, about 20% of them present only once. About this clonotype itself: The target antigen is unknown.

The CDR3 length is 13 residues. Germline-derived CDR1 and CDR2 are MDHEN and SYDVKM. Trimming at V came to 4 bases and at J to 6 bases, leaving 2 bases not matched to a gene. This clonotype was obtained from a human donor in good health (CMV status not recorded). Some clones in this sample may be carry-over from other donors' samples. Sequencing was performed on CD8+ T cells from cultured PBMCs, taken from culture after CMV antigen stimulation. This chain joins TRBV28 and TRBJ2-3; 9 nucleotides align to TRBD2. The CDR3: CASSSTSGDTQYF. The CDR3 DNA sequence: TGTGCCAGCAGTTCTACTAGCGGGGATACGCAGTATTTT.